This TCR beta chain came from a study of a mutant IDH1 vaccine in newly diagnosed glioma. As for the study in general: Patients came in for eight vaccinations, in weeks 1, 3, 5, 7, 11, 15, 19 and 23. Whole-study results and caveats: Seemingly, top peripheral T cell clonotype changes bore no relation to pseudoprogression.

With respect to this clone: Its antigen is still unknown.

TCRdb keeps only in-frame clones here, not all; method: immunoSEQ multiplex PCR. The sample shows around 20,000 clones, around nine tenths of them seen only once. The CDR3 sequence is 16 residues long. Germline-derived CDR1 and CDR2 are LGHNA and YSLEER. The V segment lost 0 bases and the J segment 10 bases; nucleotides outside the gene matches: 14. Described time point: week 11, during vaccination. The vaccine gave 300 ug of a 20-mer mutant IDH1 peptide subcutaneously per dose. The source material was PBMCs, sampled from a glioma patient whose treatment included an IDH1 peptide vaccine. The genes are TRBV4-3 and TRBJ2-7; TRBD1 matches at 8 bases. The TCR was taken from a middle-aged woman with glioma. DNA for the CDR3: TGCGCCAGCAGCCAAGATGCAGGGGGCGTTGCTCCCGGTCAGTACTTC. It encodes CASSQDAGGVAPGQYF.